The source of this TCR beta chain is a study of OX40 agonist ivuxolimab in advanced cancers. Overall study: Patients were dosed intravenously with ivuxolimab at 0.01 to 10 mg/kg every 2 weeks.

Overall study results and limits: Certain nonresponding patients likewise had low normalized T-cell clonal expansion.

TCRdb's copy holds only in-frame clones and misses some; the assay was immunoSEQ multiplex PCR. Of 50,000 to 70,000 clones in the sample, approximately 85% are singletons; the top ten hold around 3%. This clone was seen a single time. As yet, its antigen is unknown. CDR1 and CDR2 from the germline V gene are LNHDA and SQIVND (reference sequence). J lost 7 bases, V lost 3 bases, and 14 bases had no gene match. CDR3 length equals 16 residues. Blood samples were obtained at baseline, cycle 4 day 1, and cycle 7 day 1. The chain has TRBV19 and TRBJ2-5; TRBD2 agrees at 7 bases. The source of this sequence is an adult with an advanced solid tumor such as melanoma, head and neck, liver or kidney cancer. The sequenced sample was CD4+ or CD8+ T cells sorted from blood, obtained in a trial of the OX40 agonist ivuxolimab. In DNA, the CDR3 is TGTGCCAGTAGTATCCGGGATGCGAGGGAGGGTTGGACCCAGTACTTC. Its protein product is CASSIRDAREGWTQYF.